The next 18 T cell receptor beta chains were all read from a single sample in a study of blood T cell repertoires in COVID-19. This table comes from immunoSEQ multiplex PCR, and its TCRdb copy is limited to in-frame clones, with some not included. The sample holds about 26,000 clones, 75% to 90% seen once. The sample was peripheral blood. The origin of the receptors is a human donor in a cohort sampled during active COVID-19.

The chain combines TRBV6-5 with TRBJ2-1; TRBD2 matches at 7 bases. Germline CDR1 and CDR2: MNHEY and SVGAGI. With 2 bases clipped from V and 5 bases from J, the junction kept 6 bases outside the gene matches. CDR3 length equals 15 residues. CDR3 nucleotide sequence: TGTGCCAGCAGTTACCAAGGACTAGGAGACAATGAGCAGTTCTTC. Protein sequence: CASSYQGLGDNEQFF.

The genes are TRBV27 and TRBJ2-2, with TRBD2 matching 9 bases. CDR1 and CDR2 from the germline V gene are MNHEY and SMNVEV (reference sequence). This CDR3 comprises 15 residues. Trimming cost V 5 bases and J 1 base; bases outside gene matches: 2. The DNA for the CDR3 is TGTGCCAGCAGTAAGCGGGGGGTGAACACCGGGGAGCTGTTTTTT. This encodes CASSKRGVNTGELFF.

DNA of the CDR3: TGTGCCAGCTCACCACGCTCCCCACAGGGGGCTTACGAGCAGTACTTC. Translating it yields CASSPRSPQGAYEQYF. The V and J genes are TRBV18 and TRBJ2-7, with 9 bases matching TRBD1. CDR3 length: 16 amino acids. Losses at the gene ends were 1 base for V and 4 bases for J; bases not matched to a gene: 8. Germline values: CDR1 KGHSH, CDR2 LQKENI.

The chain couples TRBV5-6 to TRBJ1-6; D ambiguous. Looked up from germline, CDR1 is SGHDT and CDR2 is YYEEEE. The ends were cut back, 4 bases at V and 10 bases at J, with 15 bases in the middle. This CDR3 has 14 amino acids. In nucleotides, the CDR3 is TGTGCCAGCAGCCCACCCCCTGCGGGCTCACCCCTCCACTTT. The encoded protein is CASSPPPAGSPLHF.

The chain is built from TRBV3-1 (or the pseudogene TRBV3-2) and TRBJ2-3, with a weak D call TRBD2 (6 bases). Germline V gene sequence: CDR1 LGHDT, CDR2 YNNKEL (reference sequence). The CDR3 has 19 amino acids. Trimming stripped 2 bases from V and 6 bases from J, with 27 bases between. Written as DNA, the CDR3 is TGTGCCAGCAGCCAATCCCCCCTCCTAGCGTCCGGGGCTCGCGATACGCAGTATTTT. This sequence encodes CASSQSPLLASGARDTQYF.

The gene calls are TRBV5-4 and TRBJ2-1; a possible D gene is TRBD1 (5 bases). V lost 4 bases and J 1 base, leaving 15 bases between the germline ends. The germline gives CDR1 SGHNT, CDR2 YYREEE (reference sequence). There are 16 residues in the CDR3. DNA for the CDR3: TGTGCCAGCAGCGACGCCCAGACAGCTTCCTACAATGAGCAGTTCTTC. It is translated as CASSDAQTASYNEQFF.

The chain carries TRBV18 and TRBJ1-6, with TRBD1 as a possible D gene (6 bases). Trimming removed 5 bases from V and 7 bases from J, with 15 bases in between. CDR3 length equals 15 residues. Germline assignment: CDR1 KGHSH and CDR2 LQKENI. The CDR3 loop reads CASSSDRPPNSPLHF. The DNA for the CDR3 is TGTGCCAGCTCATCAGACAGGCCTCCGAATTCACCCCTCCACTTT.

The V gene is TRBV19, the J gene TRBJ2-2; 10 bases line up with TRBD2. The CDR3 totals 16 residues. The germline V gene has CDR1 LNHDA and CDR2 SQIVND (reference sequence). V shed 8 bases and J 2 bases; nucleotides not matched to a gene: 8. CDR3 residues: CASSERTSGNTGELFF. DNA of the CDR3: TGTGCCAGTTCGGAGCGGACTAGCGGAAACACCGGGGAGCTGTTTTTT. Drawing the rest from reference TRBV19 and TRBJ2-2, the complete variable domain is DGGITQSPKYLFRKEGQNVTLSCEQNLNHDAMYWYRQDPGQGLRLIYYSQIVNDFQKGDIAEGYSVSREKKESFPLTVTSAQKNPTAFYLCASSERTSGNTGELFFGEGSRLTVL.

CDR3 residues: CASSPPRVYNSPLHF. The CDR3 DNA reads TGTGCCAGCAGCCCACCCAGGGTCTATAATTCACCCCTCCACTTT. The V and J genes are TRBV2 and TRBJ1-6; a weak D match, TRBD1 (5 bases). Germline V lookup: CDR1 SNHLY, CDR2 FYNNEI. Trimming left V 6 bases short and J 3 bases short, with 12 bases between. CDR3 length: 15 amino acids.

V and J are TRBV7-2 and TRBJ2-3, with D unclear. The CDR3 totals 13 residues. The ends were cut back, 8 bases at V and 1 base at J, with 10 bases in the middle. Germline CDR1 and CDR2: SGHTA and FQGNSA. In DNA form, the CDR3 reads TGTGCCAGCGAGCGCGGCCGCACAGATACGCAGTATTTT. It specifies CASERGRTDTQYF.

The genes are TRBV27 and TRBJ2-1; 9 bases line up with TRBD2. After removal of 4 bases from V and 7 bases from J, the junction contained 5 bases not matched to a gene. The CDR3 length is 14 residues. Germline CDR1 and CDR2: MNHEY and SMNVEV (reference sequence). The chain's CDR3 is CASSSAGGGNEQFF. The CDR3 DNA reads as TGTGCCAGCAGTTCAGCGGGAGGCGGTAATGAGCAGTTCTTC.

This clone was recorded once. The rearrangement joins TRBV3-1 (or the pseudogene TRBV3-2) to TRBJ2-3; possibly TRBD1 for D (6 bases). The CDR3 is made up of 17 amino acids. Germline assignment: CDR1 LGHDT and CDR2 YNNKEL (reference sequence). V shed 1 base and J shed 4 bases, with 18 bases lying between them. In DNA, the CDR3 is TGTGCCAGCAGCCAAGTCGGTGCAGGGGTCAGGGCAGATACGCAGTATTTT. Protein: CASSQVGAGVRADTQYF.

This clone was picked up one time. The genes are TRBV10-3 and TRBJ2-3; D is possibly TRBD1 (6 bases). Germline values: CDR1 ENHRY, CDR2 SYGVKD. Trimming left V 10 bases short and J 4 bases short, with 12 bases between. This CDR3 is 12 amino acids long. The CDR3, as DNA: TGTGCCACAAGGGGGACCGCAGATACGCAGTATTTT. This sequence encodes CATRGTADTQYF.

The chain recombines TRBV5-4 with TRBJ2-6, with D possibly being TRBD2 (7 bases). V was clipped by 4 bases and J by 0 bases, with 17 bases between them. This CDR3 spans 18 amino acids. Germline lookup yields CDR1 SGHNT and CDR2 YYREEE (reference sequence). The CDR3 sequence is CASSPQRGGFSGANVLTF. The DNA for the CDR3 is TGTGCCAGCAGCCCACAGCGCGGGGGCTTCTCTGGGGCCAACGTCCTGACTTTC.

V and J are TRBV5-8 and TRBJ1-4, with 8 bases fitting TRBD1. J lost 8 bases, V lost 3 bases, and 9 bases had no gene match. This CDR3 is 15 amino acids long. Germline-derived CDR1 and CDR2 are SGHTS and YDEGEE. CDR3 bases: TGTGCCAGCAGCTCCGCCGGGACAGGATGGGAAAAACTGTTTTTT. The encoded protein is CASSSAGTGWEKLFF.

V and J are TRBV12-3 or TRBV12-4 and TRBJ2-1; unclear D gene. The CDR3 is 12 residues long. The V end was cut by 4 bases, the J end by 2 bases, with 3 bases between. This chain's CDR3 is CASSSAYNEQFF. DNA of the CDR3: TGTGCCAGCAGTTCCGCCTACAATGAGCAGTTCTTC.

The V and J genes are TRBV19 and TRBJ2-1, with 10 bases lining up with TRBD2. Per the germline V gene, CDR1 is LNHDA and CDR2 is SQIVND (reference sequence). The J segment lost 6 bases and the V segment lost 4 bases, leaving 6 bases of the junction unmatched. This CDR3 is 15 amino acids long. CDR3 DNA: TGTGCCAGTAGTACTCTAGCGGGAGACGTCAATGAGCAGTTCTTC. Translating gives CASSTLAGDVNEQFF.

The V gene is TRBV11-3, the J gene TRBJ2-1, with D possibly matching TRBD2 (5 bases). The CDR3 extends over 16 amino acids. The germline gives CDR1 SGHNT, CDR2 YENEEA. V was clipped by 5 bases and J by 7 bases, with 21 bases between them. CDR3 in amino acids: CASSPAPSTTRNEQFF. The DNA for the CDR3 is TGTGCCAGCAGCCCCGCCCCATCGACTACCCGTAATGAGCAGTTCTTC. Supplemented by reference TRBV11-3 and TRBJ2-1, the full variable domain reads EAGVVQSPRYKIIEKKQPVAFWCNPISGHNTLYWYLQNLGQGPELLIRYENEEAVDDSQLPKDRFSAERLKGVDSTLKIQPAELGDSAVYLCASSPAPSTTRNEQFFGPGTRLTVL.